What follows describes a single TCR beta chain. Membership in each cohort depended on participant-reported clinical history. Per the germline V gene, CDR1 is SGHTS and CDR2 is YDEGEE. This CDR3 region has 14 residues. V shed 0 bases and J shed 1 base, with 7 bases lying between them. These data belong to a study of blood T cell repertoires in COVID-19. Study background: Specimens from acute and convalescent COVID-19 originated in the United States, Italy and Spain.

Produced via immunoSEQ multiplex PCR; TCRdb's table is partial and in-frame only. The table shows 300,000 or so clones, with 87% occurring only once. What was sequenced was PBMCs or T cells enriched from blood (not recorded which). The TCR was taken from a woman in her thirties who had recovered from COVID-19. The chain combines TRBV5-8 with TRBJ1-1, with D tentatively TRBD1 (5 bases). In DNA, the CDR3 is TGTGCCAGCAGCTTGGCTAGGGGGAACACTGAAGCTTTCTTT. Its translation: CASSLARGNTEAFF.